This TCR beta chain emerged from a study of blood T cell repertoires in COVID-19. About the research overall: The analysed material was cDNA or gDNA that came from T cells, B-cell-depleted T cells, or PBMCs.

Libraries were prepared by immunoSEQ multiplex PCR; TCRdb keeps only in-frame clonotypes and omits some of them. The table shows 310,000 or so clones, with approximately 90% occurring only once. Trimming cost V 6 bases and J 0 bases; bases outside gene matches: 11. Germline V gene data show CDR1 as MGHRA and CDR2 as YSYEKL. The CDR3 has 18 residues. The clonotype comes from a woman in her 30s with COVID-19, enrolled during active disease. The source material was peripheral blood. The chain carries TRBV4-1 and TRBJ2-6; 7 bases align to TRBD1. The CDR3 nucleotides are TGCGCCAGCAGGCCTATGGGACAGTCTCGCTCTGGGGCCAACGTCCTGACTTTC. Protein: CASRPMGQSRSGANVLTF.